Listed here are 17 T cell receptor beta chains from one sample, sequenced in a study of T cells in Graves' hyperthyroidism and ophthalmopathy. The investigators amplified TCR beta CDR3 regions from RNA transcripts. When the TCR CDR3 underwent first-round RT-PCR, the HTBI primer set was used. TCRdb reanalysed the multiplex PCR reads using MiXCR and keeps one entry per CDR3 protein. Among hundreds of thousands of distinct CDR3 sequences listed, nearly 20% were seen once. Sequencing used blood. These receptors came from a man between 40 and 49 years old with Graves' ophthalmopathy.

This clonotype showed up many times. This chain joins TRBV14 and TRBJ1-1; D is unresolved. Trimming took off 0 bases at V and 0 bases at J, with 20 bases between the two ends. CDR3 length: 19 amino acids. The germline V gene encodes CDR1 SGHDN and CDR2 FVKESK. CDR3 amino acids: CASSQEGIGRARVNTEAFF. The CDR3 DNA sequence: TGTGCCAGCAGCCAAGAAGGCATAGGGAGAGCGAGAGTGAACACTGAAGCTTTCTTT.

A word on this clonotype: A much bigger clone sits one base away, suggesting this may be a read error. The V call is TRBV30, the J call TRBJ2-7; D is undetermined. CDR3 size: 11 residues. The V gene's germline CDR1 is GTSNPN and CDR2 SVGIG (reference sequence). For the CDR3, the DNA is TGTGCCTGGAGTTTAATCTACGGGCAGTACTTC. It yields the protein CAWSLIYGQYF.

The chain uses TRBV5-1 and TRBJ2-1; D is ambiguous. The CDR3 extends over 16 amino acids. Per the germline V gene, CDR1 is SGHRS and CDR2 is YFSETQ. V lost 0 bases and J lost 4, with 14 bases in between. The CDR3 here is CASSLESAALYNEQFF. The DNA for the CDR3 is TGCGCCAGCAGCTTGGAATCGGCAGCGCTATACAATGAGCAGTTCTTC.

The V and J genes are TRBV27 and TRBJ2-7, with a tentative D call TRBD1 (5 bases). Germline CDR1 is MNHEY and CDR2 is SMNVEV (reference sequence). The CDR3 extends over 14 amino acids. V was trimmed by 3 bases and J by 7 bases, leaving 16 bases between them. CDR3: CASSFGAGMKEQYF. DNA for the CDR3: TGTGCCAGCAGTTTCGGAGCAGGGATGAAGGAGCAGTACTTC.

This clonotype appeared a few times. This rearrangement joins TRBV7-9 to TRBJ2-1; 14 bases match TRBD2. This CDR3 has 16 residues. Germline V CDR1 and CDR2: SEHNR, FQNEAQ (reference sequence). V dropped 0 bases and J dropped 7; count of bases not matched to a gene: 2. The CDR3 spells CASSLATSGGANEQFF. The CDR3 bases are TGTGCCAGCAGCTTAGCGACTAGCGGGGGGGCTAATGAGCAGTTCTTC.

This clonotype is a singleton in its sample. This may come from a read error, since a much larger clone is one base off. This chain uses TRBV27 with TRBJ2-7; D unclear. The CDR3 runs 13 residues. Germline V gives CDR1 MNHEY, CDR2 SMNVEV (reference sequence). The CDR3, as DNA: TGTGTCAGCAGTGAAGTGGGTACCTACGAGCAGTACTTC. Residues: CVSSEVGTYEQYF.

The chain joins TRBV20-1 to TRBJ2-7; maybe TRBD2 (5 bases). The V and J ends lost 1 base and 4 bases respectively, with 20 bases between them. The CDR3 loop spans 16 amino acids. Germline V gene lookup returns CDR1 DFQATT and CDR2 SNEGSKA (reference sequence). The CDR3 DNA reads TGCAGTGCTAGAGTCCCGGAGCGGCCGTTCTCATACGAGCAGTACTTC. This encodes CSARVPERPFSYEQYF.

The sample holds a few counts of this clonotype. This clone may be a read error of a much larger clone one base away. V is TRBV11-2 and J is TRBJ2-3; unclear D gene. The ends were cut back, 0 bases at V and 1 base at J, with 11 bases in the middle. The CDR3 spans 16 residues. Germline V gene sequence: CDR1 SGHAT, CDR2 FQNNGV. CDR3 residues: CASSLDRAKRTDTQYF. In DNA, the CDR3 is TGTGCCAGCAGCTTAGATCGCGCCAAACGCACAGATACGCAGTATTTT. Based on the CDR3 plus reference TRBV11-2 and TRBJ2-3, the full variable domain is EAGVAQSPRYKIIEKRQSVAFWCNPISGHATLYWYQQILGQGPKLLIQFQNNGVVDDSQLPKDRFSAERLKGVDSTLKIQPAKLEDSAVYLCASSLDRAKRTDTQYFGPGTRLTVL.

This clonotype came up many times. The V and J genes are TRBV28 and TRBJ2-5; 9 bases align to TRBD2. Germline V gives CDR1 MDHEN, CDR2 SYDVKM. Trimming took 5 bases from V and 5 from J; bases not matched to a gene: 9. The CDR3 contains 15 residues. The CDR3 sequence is CASSPWGREGETQYF. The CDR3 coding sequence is TGTGCCAGCAGTCCGTGGGGGCGGGAGGGGGAGACCCAGTACTTC.

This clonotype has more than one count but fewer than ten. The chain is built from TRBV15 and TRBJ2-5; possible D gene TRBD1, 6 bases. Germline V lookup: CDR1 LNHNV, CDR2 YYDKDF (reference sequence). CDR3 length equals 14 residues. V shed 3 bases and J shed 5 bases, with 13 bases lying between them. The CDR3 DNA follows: TGTGCCACCAGCAGTCGGTCAGGGGTGGAGACCCAGTACTTC. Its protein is CATSSRSGVETQYF.

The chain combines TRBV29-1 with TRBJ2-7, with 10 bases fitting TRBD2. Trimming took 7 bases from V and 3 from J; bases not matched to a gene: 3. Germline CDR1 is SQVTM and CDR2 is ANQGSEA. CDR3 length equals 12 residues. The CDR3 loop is CSAGTSDYEQYF. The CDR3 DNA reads TGCAGCGCCGGGACTAGCGACTACGAGCAGTACTTC.

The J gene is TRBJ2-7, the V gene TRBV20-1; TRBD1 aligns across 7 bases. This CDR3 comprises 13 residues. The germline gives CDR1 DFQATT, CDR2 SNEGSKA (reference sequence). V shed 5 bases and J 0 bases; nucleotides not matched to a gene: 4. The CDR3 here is CSALRGSSYEQYF. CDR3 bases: TGCAGTGCTCTCAGGGGGAGCTCCTACGAGCAGTACTTC.

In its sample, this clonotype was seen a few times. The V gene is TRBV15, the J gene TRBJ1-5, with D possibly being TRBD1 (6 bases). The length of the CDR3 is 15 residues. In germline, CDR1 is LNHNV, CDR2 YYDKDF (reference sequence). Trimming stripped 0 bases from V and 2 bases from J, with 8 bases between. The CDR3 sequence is CATSRDGGGNQPQHF. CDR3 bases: TGTGCCACCAGCAGAGATGGGGGCGGCAATCAGCCCCAGCATTTT.

CDR3 nucleotide sequence: TGCAGTGCTAGACTCCAGGGGAACACCGGGGAGCTGTTTTTT. Protein product: CSARLQGNTGELFF. The gene calls are TRBV20-1 and TRBJ2-2; the D gene is possibly TRBD1 (5 bases). CDR1 DFQATT and CDR2 SNEGSKA come from the germline V gene (reference sequence). Trimming left V 2 bases short and J 1 base short, with 8 bases between. The CDR3 sequence is 14 residues long.

CDR3 DNA: TGTGCCAGCAGTGACGACACGAGAAGTCACAATGAGCAGTTCTTC. Residues: CASSDDTRSHNEQFF. The chain couples TRBV6-1 to TRBJ2-1; D is uncertain. V was shortened by 3 bases and J by 5 bases, with 14 bases between the two germline ends. In germline, CDR1 is MNHNS, CDR2 SASEGT. The CDR3 is 15 amino acids.

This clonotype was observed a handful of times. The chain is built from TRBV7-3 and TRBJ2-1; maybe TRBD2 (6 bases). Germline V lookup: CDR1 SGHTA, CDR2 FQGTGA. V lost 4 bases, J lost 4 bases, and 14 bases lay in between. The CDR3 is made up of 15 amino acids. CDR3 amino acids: CASSSQWTTYNEQFF. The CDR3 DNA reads TGTGCCAGCAGCTCCCAGTGGACTACATACAATGAGCAGTTCTTC.

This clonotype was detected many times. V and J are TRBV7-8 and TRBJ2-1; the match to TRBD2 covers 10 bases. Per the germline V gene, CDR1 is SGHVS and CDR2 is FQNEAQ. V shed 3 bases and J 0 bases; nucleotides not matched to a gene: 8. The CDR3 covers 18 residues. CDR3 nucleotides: TGTGCCAGCAGCTTGGGACTAGCGAGCCTGACCTCCTACAATGAGCAGTTCTTC. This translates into CASSLGLASLTSYNEQFF.